These T cell receptor beta chains were read from a single sample in a study of T cells in Graves' hyperthyroidism and ophthalmopathy. TCRdb reprocessed the multiplex PCR reads with MiXCR, giving one entry per CDR3 protein. Here the sample spans roughly 580,000 distinct CDR3 sequences, about 14% being singletons. Sequenced sample: blood. The source is a woman under 40 with Graves' hyperthyroidism that later progressed to Graves' ophthalmopathy. CDR3s leave out the opening cysteine and the closing phenylalanine or tryptophan. Not all rows give a size; the values are once, few, many and, for expanded clones, a class.

>many|TRBV11-2|TRBJ2-3
ASSLGSGGPDTQY
>few|TRBV10-3|TRBJ2-7
AISESGTSGSIYEQY
>few|TRBV3-1|TRBJ2-7
ASSSTSSGSYEQY
>many|TRBV6-1|TRBJ2-5
ASSDQGLPGETQY
>many|TRBV12-3/TRBV12-4|TRBJ1-1
ASNRGSHTEAF
>few|TRBV5-1|TRBJ2-7
ASSPASGTSEHY
>few|TRBV11-3|TRBJ2-2
ASSLEWGKNTGELF
>many|TRBV19|TRBJ1-4
ASSSRDLPEKLF
>many|TRBV29-1|TRBJ2-5
SVEPGPGETQY
>-|TRBV27|TRBJ2-3
ASSLRAGSDTQY
>few|TRBV20-1|TRBJ1-3
SARFSRDSSGNTIY
>few|TRBV7-9|TRBJ2-1
ASNPGRGTFDEQF
>many|TRBV6-1|TRBJ1-2
ASRGGQNYGYT
>few|TRBV10-1|TRBJ1-4
ASSASGEEKLF
>many|TRBV18|TRBJ2-3
ASSRDSGGSSGTDTQY
>many|TRBV6-1|TRBJ2-1
ASSEPPREQF
>many|TRBV3-1|TRBJ1-1
ASSQDWFGGLNTEAF
>few|TRBV4-3|TRBJ2-2
ASSQGPDGTGELF
>many|TRBV2|TRBJ2-7
ASSLGTSGTHSYEQY
>many|TRBV28|TRBJ2-1
ASSSHTPGRRKQF
>many|TRBV2|TRBJ2-7
AGTGGNEQY
>many|TRBV20-1|TRBJ2-3
SATLLAGVTDTQY
>many|TRBV28|TRBJ1-4
ASSLGTGVRREKLF
>many|TRBV5-1|TRBJ2-3
ASSQTSGSTDTQY
>many|TRBV9|TRBJ1-5
ASSVGQGPGGNQPQH
>many|TRBV6-2/TRBV6-3|TRBJ2-3
ASSVAGWGDTQY
>once|TRBV6-2/TRBV6-3|TRBJ1-2
ASSYPKQGYYGYT
>-|TRBV6-1|TRBJ2-3
ASLDRGGVTDTQY
>many|TRBV28|TRBJ2-7
ASSFGGPSVYEQY
>many|TRBV7-3|TRBJ2-3
ASSPAAGGTDTQY
>many|TRBV2|TRBJ2-7
ASSELAGGEQY
>-|TRBV5-5|TRBJ2-7
ASSLKTGLAGFYEQC
>many|TRBV20-1|TRBJ1-1
SARSRDRQSTEAF
>many|TRBV12-3/TRBV12-4|TRBJ2-3
ASRTSGTLSGNTQY
>-|TRBV4-3|TRBJ2-7
ASSQGQQGSSYEQY
>-|TRBV7-9|TRBJ1-5
ASSSGLIQPQH
>many|TRBV20-1|TRBJ2-1
SASSRAGSSYNEQF
>many|TRBV12-3/TRBV12-4|TRBJ2-4
ASRSAFNIQY
>-|TRBV20-1|TRBJ1-3
SASPGNGNTIY
>few|TRBV7-9|TRBJ1-5
ASSLGTGTPLGQPQH
>-|TRBV19|TRBJ2-7
ASSKKGYEQY
>many|TRBV7-2|TRBJ1-1
ASSLASLGGTEAF
>-|TRBV6-1|TRBJ2-7
ASIVAGNSYEQY
>-|TRBV11-2|TRBJ2-1
ASSRTGTSGRADLEQF
>-|TRBV27|TRBJ1-5
ASSFRVPGVFSNQPQH
>few|TRBV7-9|TRBJ1-2
ASSLNYRSGYT
>-|TRBV7-9|TRBJ1-1
AGSPGQGNTGAF
>many|TRBV10-3|TRBJ1-2
AISVATATNYGYT
>few|TRBV5-4|TRBJ2-5
ASSLIRGEETQY
>-|TRBV4-1|TRBJ1-6
ASSQELWDRVRDNSPLH
>many|TRBV28|TRBJ1-2
ASKAGNGYGYT
>-|TRBV7-2|TRBJ2-2
ASSLGQLAGGPVGELF
>-|TRBV20-1|TRBJ1-1
SARGLGVNTEAF
>-|TRBV30|TRBJ2-5
AWSDLGGETQY
>once|TRBV11-2|TRBJ2-1
ASSPIAGAKHSQQF
>-|TRBV20-1|TRBJ2-7
SARSRDSLYEQY